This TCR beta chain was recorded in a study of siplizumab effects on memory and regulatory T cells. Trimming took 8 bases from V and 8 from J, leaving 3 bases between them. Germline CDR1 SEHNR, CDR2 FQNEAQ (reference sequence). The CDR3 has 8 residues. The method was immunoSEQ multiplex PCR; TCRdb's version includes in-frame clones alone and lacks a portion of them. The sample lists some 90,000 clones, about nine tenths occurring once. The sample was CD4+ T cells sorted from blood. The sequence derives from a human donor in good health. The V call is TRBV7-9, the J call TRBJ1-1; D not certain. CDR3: CASEEAFF. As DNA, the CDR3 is TGTGCCAGCGAGGAAGCTTTCTTT.